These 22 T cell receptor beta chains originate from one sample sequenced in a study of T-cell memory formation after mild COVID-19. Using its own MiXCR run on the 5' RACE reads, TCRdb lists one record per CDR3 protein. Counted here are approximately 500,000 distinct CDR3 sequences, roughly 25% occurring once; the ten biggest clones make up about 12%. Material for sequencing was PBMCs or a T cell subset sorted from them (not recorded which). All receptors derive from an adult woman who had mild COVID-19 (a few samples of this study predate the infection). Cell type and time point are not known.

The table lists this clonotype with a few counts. As DNA, the CDR3 is TGTGCCACCAGTGAGACCGGGACAGGGGTCTACGAGCAGTACTTC. Translation gives CATSETGTGVYEQYF. V is TRBV24-1 and J is TRBJ2-7, with 10 bases fitting TRBD1. The ends lost 4 bases at V and 3 bases at J; junction bases unmatched: 5. Looked up from germline, CDR1 is KGHDR and CDR2 is SFDVKD. This CDR3 comprises 15 residues.

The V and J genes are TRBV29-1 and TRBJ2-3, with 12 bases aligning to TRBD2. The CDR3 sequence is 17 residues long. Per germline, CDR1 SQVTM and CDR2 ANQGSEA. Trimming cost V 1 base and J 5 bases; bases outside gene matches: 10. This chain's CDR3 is CSVEVAASGGAGDTQYF. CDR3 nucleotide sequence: TGCAGCGTTGAAGTAGCGGCTAGCGGGGGGGCAGGAGATACGCAGTATTTT.

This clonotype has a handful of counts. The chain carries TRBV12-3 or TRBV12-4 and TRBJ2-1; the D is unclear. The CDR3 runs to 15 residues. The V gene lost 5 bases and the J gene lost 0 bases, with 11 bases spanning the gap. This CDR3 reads CASSVLASSYNEQFF. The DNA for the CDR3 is TGTGCCAGCAGTGTGTTGGCCTCCTCCTACAATGAGCAGTTCTTC.

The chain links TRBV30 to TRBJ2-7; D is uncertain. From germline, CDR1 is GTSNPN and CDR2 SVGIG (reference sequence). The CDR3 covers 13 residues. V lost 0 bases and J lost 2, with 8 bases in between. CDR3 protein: CAWSVGNTYEQYF. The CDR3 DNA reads TGTGCCTGGAGTGTGGGGAATACCTACGAGCAGTACTTC. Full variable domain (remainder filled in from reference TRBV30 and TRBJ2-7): SQTIHQWPATLVQPVGSPLSLECTVEGTSNPNLYWYRQAAGRGLQLLFYSVGIGQISSEVPQNLSASRPQDRQFILSSKKLLLSDSGFYLCAWSVGNTYEQYFGPGTRLTVT.

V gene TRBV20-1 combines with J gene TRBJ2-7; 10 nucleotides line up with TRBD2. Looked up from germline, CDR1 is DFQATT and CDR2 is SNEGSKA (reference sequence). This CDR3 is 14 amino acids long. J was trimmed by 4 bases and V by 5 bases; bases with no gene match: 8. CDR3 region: CSAGDRTSGYEQYF. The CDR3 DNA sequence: TGCAGTGCTGGCGACAGGACTAGCGGTTACGAGCAGTACTTC.

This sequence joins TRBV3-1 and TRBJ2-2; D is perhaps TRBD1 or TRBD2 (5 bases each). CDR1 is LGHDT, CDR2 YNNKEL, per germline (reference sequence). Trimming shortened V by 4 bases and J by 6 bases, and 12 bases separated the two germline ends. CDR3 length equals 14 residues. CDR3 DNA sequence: TGTGCCAGCAGCCTCGGGACCAGGGCCGGGGAGCTGTTTTTT. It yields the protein CASSLGTRAGELFF.

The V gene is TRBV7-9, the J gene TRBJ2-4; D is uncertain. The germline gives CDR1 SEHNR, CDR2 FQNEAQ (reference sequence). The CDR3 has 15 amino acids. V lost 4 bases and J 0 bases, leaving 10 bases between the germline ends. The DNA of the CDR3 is TGTGCCAGCAGCTCCCCAGGCCTAGCCAAAAACATTCAGTACTTC. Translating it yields CASSSPGLAKNIQYF.

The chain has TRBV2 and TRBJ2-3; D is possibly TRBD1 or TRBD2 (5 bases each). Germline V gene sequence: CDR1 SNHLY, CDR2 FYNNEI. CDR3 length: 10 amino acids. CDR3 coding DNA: TGTGGGGTGGGACGGCATACGCAGTATTTT. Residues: CGVGRHTQYF.

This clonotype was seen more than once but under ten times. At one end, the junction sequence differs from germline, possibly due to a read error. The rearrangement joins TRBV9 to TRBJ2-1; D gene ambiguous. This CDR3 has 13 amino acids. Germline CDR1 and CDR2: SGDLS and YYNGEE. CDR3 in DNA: TGTGCCAGCAGCGCTACCCTCTACGATGAGCAGTTCTTC. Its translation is CASSATLYDEQFF.

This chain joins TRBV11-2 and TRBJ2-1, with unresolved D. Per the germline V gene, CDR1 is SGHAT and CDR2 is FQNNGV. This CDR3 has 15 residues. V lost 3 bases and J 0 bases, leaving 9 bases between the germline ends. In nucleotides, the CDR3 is TGTGCCAGCAGCTTGAGGCCCAGCTCCTACAATGAGCAGTTCTTC. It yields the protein CASSLRPSSYNEQFF.

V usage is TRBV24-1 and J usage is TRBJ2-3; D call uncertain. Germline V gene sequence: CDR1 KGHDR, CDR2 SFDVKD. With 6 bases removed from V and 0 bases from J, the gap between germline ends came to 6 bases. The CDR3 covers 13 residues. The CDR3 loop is CATSPASTDTQYF. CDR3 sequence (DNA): TGTGCCACCAGTCCGGCAAGCACAGATACGCAGTATTTT.

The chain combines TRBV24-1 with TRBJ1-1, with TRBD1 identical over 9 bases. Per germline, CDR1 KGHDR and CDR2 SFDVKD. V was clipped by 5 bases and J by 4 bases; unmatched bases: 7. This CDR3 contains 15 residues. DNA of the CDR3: TGTGCCACCAGTGGGGCGGGGACAGGGAGCACTGAAGCTTTCTTT. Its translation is CATSGAGTGSTEAFF.

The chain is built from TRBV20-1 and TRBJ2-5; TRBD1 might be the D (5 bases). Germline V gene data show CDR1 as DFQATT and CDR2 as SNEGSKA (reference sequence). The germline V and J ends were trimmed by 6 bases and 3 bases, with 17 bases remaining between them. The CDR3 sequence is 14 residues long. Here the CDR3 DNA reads TGCAGTGCGGTTGTCGGGCAGGGTAAAGAGACCCAGTACTTC. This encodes CSAVVGQGKETQYF.

In DNA, the CDR3 is TGTGCCAGCAGTTCACTAGCTAGGGCTAGCACAGATACGCAGTATTTT. This gives the protein CASSSLARASTDTQYF. The V and J genes are TRBV6-5 and TRBJ2-3; D possibly corresponds to TRBD2 (6 bases). The CDR3 runs 16 residues. Germline CDR1 and CDR2: MNHEY and SVGAGI. Deletions cut 4 bases from V and 0 bases from J, with 14 bases between.

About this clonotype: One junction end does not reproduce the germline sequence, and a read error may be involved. CDR3: CASSSGGMAEAFF. The CDR3 DNA reads TGTGCTAGCAGCTCCGGGGGCATGGCTGAAGCTTTCTTT. The chain links TRBV7-7 to TRBJ1-1; TRBD1 might be the D (6 bases). The V gene's germline CDR1 is SSHAT and CDR2 FNYEAQ (reference sequence). The CDR3 sequence is 13 residues long. Variable domain in full (rest from reference TRBV7-7 and TRBJ1-1): GAGVSQSPRYKVTKRGQDVTLRCDPISSHATLYWYQQALGQGPEFLTYFNYEAQPDKSGLPSDRFSAERPEGSISTLTIQRTEQRDSAMYRCASSSGGMAEAFFGQGTRLTVV.

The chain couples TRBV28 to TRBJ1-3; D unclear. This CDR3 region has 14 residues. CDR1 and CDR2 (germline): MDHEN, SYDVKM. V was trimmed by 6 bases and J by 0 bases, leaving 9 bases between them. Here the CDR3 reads CASRRTHSGNTIYF. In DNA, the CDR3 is TGTGCCAGCAGGCGGACTCACTCTGGAAACACCATATATTTT.

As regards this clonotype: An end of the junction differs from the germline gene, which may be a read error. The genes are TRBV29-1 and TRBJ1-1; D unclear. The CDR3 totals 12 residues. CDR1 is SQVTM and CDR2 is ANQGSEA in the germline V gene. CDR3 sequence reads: CSVAGKNIEAFF. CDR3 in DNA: TGCAGCGTCGCGGGGAAGAACATTGAAGCTTTCTTT.

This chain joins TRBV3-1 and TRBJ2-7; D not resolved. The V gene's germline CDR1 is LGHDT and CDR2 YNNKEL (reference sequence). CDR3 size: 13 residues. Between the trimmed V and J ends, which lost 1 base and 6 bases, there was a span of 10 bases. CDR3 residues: CASSQGGSIEQYF. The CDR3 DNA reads TGTGCCAGCAGCCAAGGCGGTAGCATCGAGCAGTACTTC.

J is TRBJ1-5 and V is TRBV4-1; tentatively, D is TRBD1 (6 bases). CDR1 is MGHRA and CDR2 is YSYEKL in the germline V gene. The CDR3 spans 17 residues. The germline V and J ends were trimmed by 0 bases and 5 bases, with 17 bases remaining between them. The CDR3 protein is CASSQEGGGLVDQPQHF. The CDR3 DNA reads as TGCGCCAGCAGCCAAGAAGGGGGGGGGCTCGTGGATCAGCCCCAGCATTTT.

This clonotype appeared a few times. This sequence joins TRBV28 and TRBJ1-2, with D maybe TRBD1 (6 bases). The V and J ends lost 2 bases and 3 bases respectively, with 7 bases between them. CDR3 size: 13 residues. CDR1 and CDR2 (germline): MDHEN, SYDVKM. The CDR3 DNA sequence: TGTGCCAGCAGTTTAAGGACAGACTATGGCTACACCTTC. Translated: CASSLRTDYGYTF.

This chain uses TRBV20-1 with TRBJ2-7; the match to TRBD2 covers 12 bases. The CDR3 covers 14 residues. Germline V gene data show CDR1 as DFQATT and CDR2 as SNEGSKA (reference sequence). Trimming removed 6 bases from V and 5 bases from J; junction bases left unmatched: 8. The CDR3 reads CSANPSGRAHEQYF. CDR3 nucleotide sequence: TGCAGTGCAAACCCTAGCGGGAGGGCCCACGAGCAGTACTTC.

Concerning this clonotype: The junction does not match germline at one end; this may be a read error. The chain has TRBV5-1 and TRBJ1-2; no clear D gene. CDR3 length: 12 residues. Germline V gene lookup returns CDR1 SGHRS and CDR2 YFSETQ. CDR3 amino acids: CASSPGVNGYTF. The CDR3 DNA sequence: TGCGCCAGCAGCCCGGGAGTTAATGGCTACACATTC.